The rows below give T cell receptor beta chains drawn from one sample of a study of T-cell reconstitution after alpha-beta-depleted transplantation in children. TCRdb passed the PCR reads through MiXCR, listing each CDR3 protein once. Of about 240,000 distinct CDR3 sequences detected, roughly 23% appear once; the ten largest clones hold about 2.6%. The sample consisted of PBMCs, taken before TCRalphabeta/CD19-depleted stem cell transplant. These TCRs come from a girl aged 2 to 10 with Fanconi anemia, due to receive a stem cell transplant. Both conserved end residues are part of each CDR3. The order of the fields is D gene, clone size, J gene, V gene, CDR3 DNA, CDR3 protein. A D gene is named only where the DNA matches it firmly. Clone size is not always given. Where it is, it says once, few, many or a class for expanded clones.

>TRBD2|-|TRBJ2-5|TRBV20-1
TGCAGTGCTCCCGGGACTAGGCAAGAGACCCAGTACTTC
CSAPGTRQETQYF
>-|many|TRBJ2-7|TRBV12-3/TRBV12-4
TGTGCCAGCAGTTTATCCCCAGGGCGACAGAGCTCCTACGAGCAGTACTTC
CASSLSPGRQSSYEQYF
>TRBD2|many|TRBJ2-5|TRBV20-1
TGCAGTGCTAGATCTAGCGGGAGGAGTCGAGAGACCCAGTACTTC
CSARSSGRSRETQYF
>TRBD1|few|TRBJ2-7|TRBV20-1
TGCAGTGCTAGAGATGGGACAGGTTACGAGCAGTACTTC
CSARDGTGYEQYF
>-|-|TRBJ2-3|TRBV20-1
TGCAGTGCTAGTATGGGCGCCCCTTCTAGCACAGATACGCAGTATTTT
CSASMGAPSSTDTQYF
>-|-|TRBJ1-2|TRBV3-1
TGTGCCAGCAGCCAAGATTCAAGTTACTATGGCTACACCTTC
CASSQDSSYYGYTF
>TRBD1|-|TRBJ2-7|TRBV5-1
TGCGCCAGCAGCTCGACAGGGATCGAGCAGTACTTC
CASSSTGIEQYF
>-|few|TRBJ2-3|TRBV9
TGTGCCAGCAGCGTAGCGGGGGGCCGGGGTACGCAGTATTTT
CASSVAGGRGTQYF
>-|-|TRBJ2-7|TRBV20-1
TGCAGTGCTCCACGGGTGGGGCCGCAGTACTTC
CSAPRVGPQYF
>-|many|TRBJ1-2|TRBV4-2
TGTGCCAGCAGCCCACGGGCAGGGAATGGCTACACCTTC
CASSPRAGNGYTF
>TRBD1|-|TRBJ2-2|TRBV10-3
TGTGCCATCAGGGGGACAGGGAAGGACACCGGGGAGCTGTTTTTT
CAIRGTGKDTGELFF
>-|-|TRBJ2-2|TRBV6-1
TGTGCCAGCAGTCCTACTAGGAACACCGGGGAGCTGTTTTTT
CASSPTRNTGELFF
>-|-|TRBJ2-3|TRBV4-2
TGTGCCAGCAGGCAGAACAGGGACTCAGATACGCAGTATTTT
CASRQNRDSDTQYF
>TRBD2|-|TRBJ2-3|TRBV20-1
TGCAGTGCTAGGGCCCTTATCCGGGGGGGAGGAACAGATACGCAGTATTTT
CSARALIRGGGTDTQYF
>TRBD2|-|TRBJ2-3|TRBV11-3
TGTGCCAGCAGCCTGGGGACTAGGGGCACAGATACGCAGTATTTT
CASSLGTRGTDTQYF
>-|many|TRBJ2-3|TRBV12-3/TRBV12-4
TGTGCCAGCAGTCTGTTCACAGATACGCAGTATTTT
CASSLFTDTQYF
>-|few|TRBJ2-7|TRBV29-1
TGCAGCGTTGTAACAGGCACGGCGGTCTCCTACGAGCAGTACTTC
CSVVTGTAVSYEQYF
>TRBD2|many|TRBJ2-3|TRBV10-3
TGTGCCATCAACCTTAGCGGGAGAACAGATACGCAGTATTTT
CAINLSGRTDTQYF
>TRBD1|many|TRBJ1-5|TRBV20-1
TGCAGTGCTAGAGTACAGGGGCCCAATCAGCCCCAGCATTTT
CSARVQGPNQPQHF
>TRBD2|-|TRBJ2-1|TRBV11-2
TGTGCCAGCAGCTTAGGAGCGGGACCCCGGAATGAGCAGTTCTTC
CASSLGAGPRNEQFF
>TRBD1|many|TRBJ2-5|TRBV6-5
TGTGCCAGCAGTACCTCCGGGACAGGGGGACAAGAGACCCAGTACTTC
CASSTSGTGGQETQYF
>TRBD2|few|TRBJ2-1|TRBV7-2
TGTGCCAGCAGCTTATGGGGGGGACGGTACAATGAGCAGTTCTTC
CASSLWGGRYNEQFF
>TRBD1|few|TRBJ2-6|TRBV12-3/TRBV12-4
TGTGCCAGCAGACTGGCCCGGGACAGGGGGCGCGTCTCTGGGGCCAACGTCCTGACTTTC
CASRLARDRGRVSGANVLTF
>-|-|TRBJ2-7|TRBV29-1
TGCAGCGTTGAGGACAGTAGCTCCTACGAGCAGTACTTC
CSVEDSSSYEQYF
>TRBD2|few|TRBJ2-7|TRBV29-1
TGCAGCGGGATGCAGCGGGACTCCTACGAGCAGTACTTC
CSGMQRDSYEQYF
>TRBD2|-|TRBJ2-7|TRBV23-1
TGCGCCAGCAGTCAATGCGGGACTAGCGAGATATTCGATTCCTACGAGCAGTACTTC
CASSQCGTSEIFDSYEQYF
>-|-|TRBJ2-3|TRBV11-2
TGTGCCAGCAGCTCCGAGTGGGGGCCAGATACGCAGTATTTT
CASSSEWGPDTQYF
>-|many|TRBJ2-7|TRBV29-1
TGCAGCGTTGAGGGCGGTACCTACGAGCAGTACTTC
CSVEGGTYEQYF
>-|many|TRBJ2-1|TRBV5-1
TGCGCCAGCAGGCGAGATCTAGCGAGGTCCTACAATGAGCAGTTCTTC
CASRRDLARSYNEQFF
>-|many|TRBJ1-1|TRBV29-1
TGCAGCGTTCTTTTCCGACAGGCCTACACTGAAGCTTTCTTT
CSVLFRQAYTEAFF
>TRBD1|many|TRBJ2-1|TRBV20-1
TGCAGTGCCACAAGGGACAGGTTCTACAATGAGCAGTTCTTC
CSATRDRFYNEQFF
>-|once|TRBJ2-3|TRBV29-1
TGCAGCGTTGCATGGCGTAGCACAGATACGCAGTATTTT
CSVAWRSTDTQYF
>-|-|TRBJ1-1|TRBV6-1
TGTGCCAGCAAACGGACAGAGGCTGGGAACACTGAAGCTTTCTTT
CASKRTEAGNTEAFF
>-|-|TRBJ2-3|TRBV20-1
TGCAGTGCTAGTTCGGTAGGGAGCACGGATACGCAGTATTTT
CSASSVGSTDTQYF
>TRBD2|many|TRBJ2-1|TRBV5-1
TGCGCCAGCAGCTTGGCGGCTAGCGGGCCGAACAATGAGCAGTTCTTC
CASSLAASGPNNEQFF
>-|-|TRBJ2-7|TRBV10-3
TGTGCCACCCGGACAGGGAGGGACTTCTACGAGCAGTACTTC
CATRTGRDFYEQYF
>TRBD1|-|TRBJ2-3|TRBV7-2
TGTGCCAGCAGCTTAAGGCTCCCGGGACAGCACACAGATACGCAGTATTTT
CASSLRLPGQHTDTQYF
>TRBD1|-|TRBJ2-5|TRBV20-1
TGCAGTGCTAGTCGCGACAGGGGCGAGACCCAGTACTTC
CSASRDRGETQYF
>-|once|TRBJ1-5|TRBV20-1
TGCAGTGCTAGAATTAGGGACATTATTCGCAATCAGCCCCAGCATTTT
CSARIRDIIRNQPQHF
>-|many|TRBJ2-2|TRBV15
TGTGCCACCAGGGTCGGCGCGAACACCGGGGAGCTGTTTTTT
CATRVGANTGELFF
>-|many|TRBJ2-3|TRBV12-3/TRBV12-4
TGTGCCAGCAGTTTTAGGGGCACAGATACGCAGTATTTT
CASSFRGTDTQYF
>-|-|TRBJ2-7|TRBV18
TGTGCCAGCTCTCCGGGGCTCTACGAGCAGTACTTC
CASSPGLYEQYF